This TCR beta chain emerged from a study of identical twins. The CDR3 extends over 16 amino acids. Germline CDR1 and CDR2: LGHNA and YSLEER. V was pared by 0 bases and J by 4 bases, with 12 bases between. MiXCR was run by TCRdb on the 5' RACE reads, yielding one entry per CDR3 protein. The data hold 250,000 or so distinct CDR3 sequences, with approximately 8.3% observed a single time. This clonotype was detected only a few times. Its target is not known. The study, taken as a whole, reports: Those out-of-frame alpha sequences shared by twins showed an excess of low generation probability.

The data also belong to a second study, concerning yellow fever vaccine responses in identical twins.

The TCR was taken from a woman aged 18-35 years in good health. The rearrangement links TRBV4-3 to TRBJ2-2, with TRBD2 as a possible D gene (7 bases). The sample was CD8+ T cells sorted from blood. CDR3 bases: TGCGCCAGCAGCCAAGATGGGGGGGCCCCCACCGGGGAGCTGTTTTTT. It codes for CASSQDGGAPTGELFF.